Following are 27 T cell receptor beta chains from one sample sequenced in a study of T cells after yellow fever vaccination. TCRdb independently ran MiXCR on the 5' RACE reads; one entry per CDR3 protein. The sample contains 200,000 to 300,000 distinct CDR3 sequences, approximately 3.5% of which appear only once. The sequencing used PBMCs, collected 15 days after the yellow fever booster vaccination. The receptors shown here come from a man aged 18 to 30 who received the YFV17D yellow fever vaccine.

This clonotype came up many times. This chain links TRBV4-1 with TRBJ2-3; maybe TRBD1 (5 bases). CDR3 size: 17 residues. V lost 1 base and J lost 2, with 16 bases in between. The germline gives CDR1 MGHRA, CDR2 YSYEKL. CDR3 nucleotide sequence: TGCGCCAGCAGCCAAGCCTCCGCTAGGGGAAACACAGATACGCAGTATTTT. Amino acid sequence: CASSQASARGNTDTQYF.

This clonotype has at least ten counts. The chain uses TRBV3-1 and TRBJ2-7; D possibly corresponds to TRBD2 (5 bases). This CDR3 has 15 residues. From germline, CDR1 is LGHDT and CDR2 YNNKEL (reference sequence). The V and J ends lost 0 bases and 3 bases respectively, with 12 bases between them. As DNA, the CDR3 is TGTGCCAGCAGCCAAGAAAGGGAGTTCGGCTACGAGCAGTACGTC. Residues: CASSQEREFGYEQYV.

The sample holds many counts of this clonotype. The CDR3, as DNA: TGTGCCAGCAGCCCAAGGGTGCGGGAGACCCAGTACTTC. Translating gives CASSPRVRETQYF. The chain combines TRBV7-7 with TRBJ2-5; D is ambiguous. V dropped 5 bases and J dropped 5 bases, with 12 bases sitting between them. CDR3 size: 13 residues. The germline CDR1 and CDR2 sequences are SSHAT and FNYEAQ (reference sequence).

In its sample, this clonotype was seen many times. The V call is TRBV7-8, the J call TRBJ2-2; 10 bases match TRBD1. Germline V gives CDR1 SGHVS, CDR2 FQNEAQ. The CDR3 loop spans 20 amino acids. The V and J ends lost 5 bases and 3 bases, in that order; junction bases with no gene match: 18. CDR3 sequence reads: CASSPVQDRGFSSDTGELFF. Written as DNA, the CDR3 is TGTGCCAGCAGCCCAGTTCAGGACAGGGGGTTTAGTTCGGACACCGGGGAGCTGTTTTTT. Full variable domain (missing parts from reference TRBV7-8 and TRBJ2-2): GAGVSQSPRYKVAKRGQDVALRCDPISGHVSLFWYQQALGQGPEFLTYFQNEAQLDKSGLPSDRFFAERPEGSVSTLKIQRTQQEDSAVYLCASSPVQDRGFSSDTGELFFGEGSRLTVL.

This clonotype was recorded at least ten times. The rearrangement links TRBV4-3 to TRBJ2-6, with D perhaps TRBD1 (6 bases). Trimming removed 0 bases at V and 2 bases at J, with 8 bases between. The CDR3 is 16 residues long. Germline assignment: CDR1 LGHNA and CDR2 YSLEER. As DNA, the CDR3 is TGCGCCAGCAGCCAAGATAGGGGGACTGGGGCCAACGTCCTGACTTTC. It yields the protein CASSQDRGTGANVLTF.

This clonotype was counted at least ten times. This chain uses TRBV28 with TRBJ1-2; D is undetermined. This CDR3 region has 14 residues. Germline assignment: CDR1 MDHEN and CDR2 SYDVKM. Trimming shortened V by 1 base and J by 5 bases, and 11 bases separated the two germline ends. Written as DNA, the CDR3 is TGTGCCAGCAGTTTATCGGGCTTGCTGTATGGCTACACCTTC. Its translation: CASSLSGLLYGYTF.

A few counts support this clonotype. This sequence joins TRBV14 and TRBJ2-1, with D maybe TRBD2 (8 bases). The V and J ends lost 1 base and 8 bases respectively, with 15 bases between them. CDR3 length equals 15 residues. CDR1 and CDR2 from the germline V gene are SGHDN and FVKESK. The DNA for the CDR3 is TGTGCCAGCAGCCAAGGGACTAGCAGGGGGGATGAGCAGTTCTTC. This sequence encodes CASSQGTSRGDEQFF.

There are many counts of this clonotype. The rearrangement joins TRBV28 to TRBJ1-2; D possibly corresponds to TRBD1 (5 bases). V shed 3 bases and J shed 0 bases, with 11 bases lying between them. The CDR3 has 15 amino acids. CDR1 MDHEN and CDR2 SYDVKM come from the germline V gene. The CDR3 DNA follows: TGTGCCAGCAGTTTCCCTGGGGCGGCTAACTATGGCTACACCTTC. As protein: CASSFPGAANYGYTF.

This clonotype was seen many times. The chain is built from TRBV20-1 and TRBJ2-5; 7 bases map to TRBD1. The junction had 15 bases not matched to a gene; V was cut back by 6 bases and J by 5 bases. The germline V gene encodes CDR1 DFQATT and CDR2 SNEGSKA (reference sequence). CDR3 length: 15 residues. This chain's CDR3 is CSARRTRIRGETQYF. The CDR3 region has the DNA TGCAGTGCGCGAAGAACCAGGATCAGGGGGGAGACCCAGTACTTC.

This clonotype came up many times. The V call is TRBV7-9, the J call TRBJ1-4, with no clear D. Germline V gives CDR1 SEHNR, CDR2 FQNEAQ (reference sequence). V shed 2 bases and J shed 5 bases, with 9 bases lying between them. The CDR3 runs 14 residues. Here the CDR3 DNA reads TGTGCCAGCAGCTTAACGGTGAACAATGAAAAACTGTTTTTT. Translating gives CASSLTVNNEKLFF.

Many counts were recorded for this clonotype. The chain uses TRBV18 and TRBJ2-5; 7 bases map to TRBD1. V lost 5 bases to trimming and J lost 3 bases; unmatched junction nucleotides: 6. The CDR3 spans 14 residues. The germline gives CDR1 KGHSH, CDR2 LQKENI. CDR3 DNA sequence: TGTGCCAGCTCATCCAGGGGGAACAAAGAGACCCAGTACTTC. Protein product: CASSSRGNKETQYF.

This clonotype was counted ten times or more. The CDR3 region is CASSLGPAGGREQFF. The CDR3 DNA is TGTGCCAGCAGCTTAGGGCCGGCGGGGGGTCGAGAGCAGTTCTTC. The rearrangement uses TRBV7-6 and TRBJ2-1, with 8 nucleotides matching TRBD2. Germline values: CDR1 SGHVS, CDR2 FNYEAQ. J lost 10 bases, V lost 1 base, and 9 bases had no gene match. The CDR3 length is 15 residues.

There are many counts of this clonotype. This chain joins TRBV12-3 or TRBV12-4 and TRBJ1-4; D gene unclear. Trimming took off 3 bases at V and 6 bases at J, with 14 bases between the two ends. This CDR3 has 15 amino acids. The DNA of the CDR3 is TGTGCCAGCAGTTTCACGCGGGCGAGGGATGAAAAACTGTTTTTT. It yields the protein CASSFTRARDEKLFF.

This clonotype has a handful of counts. J is TRBJ1-2 and V is TRBV7-3; D may be TRBD1 (6 bases). The germline V and J ends were trimmed by 4 bases and 0 bases, with 15 bases remaining between them. The CDR3 contains 16 residues. From germline, CDR1 is SGHTA and CDR2 FQGTGA. Written as DNA, the CDR3 is TGTGCCAGCAGCTCGGAAGGGGGGGATGCTAACTATGGCTACACCTTC. Encoded protein: CASSSEGGDANYGYTF.

This clonotype was observed at least ten times. The V call is TRBV29-1, the J call TRBJ2-7; D is unclear. CDR3 length: 12 amino acids. Germline V gene data show CDR1 as SQVTM and CDR2 as ANQGSEA. Trimming took off 6 bases at V and 3 bases at J, with 12 bases between the two ends. CDR3 nucleotides: TGCAGCGTCATACTACGCCACTACGAGCAGTACTTC. Translated: CSVILRHYEQYF.

This clonotype was recorded many times. The V and J genes are TRBV7-9 and TRBJ1-1; D gene ambiguous. The germline V and J ends were trimmed by 2 bases and 8 bases, with 9 bases remaining between them. The germline CDR1 and CDR2 sequences are SEHNR and FQNEAQ (reference sequence). The CDR3 loop spans 12 amino acids. DNA of the CDR3: TGTGCCAGCAGCTTATGGGGTCGGGAAGCTTTCTTT. Translation gives CASSLWGREAFF.

This clonotype was detected ten times or more. This chain connects TRBV29-1 to TRBJ1-2; TRBD1 might be the D (5 bases). Per germline, CDR1 SQVTM and CDR2 ANQGSEA. V dropped 5 bases and J dropped 2 bases, with 6 bases sitting between them. This CDR3 contains 11 residues. CDR3 in DNA: TGCAGCGTTTCAGGGAACTATGGCTACACCTTC. Protein product: CSVSGNYGYTF. Complete variable domain (other parts from reference TRBV29-1 and TRBJ1-2): SAVISQKPSRDICQRGTSLTIQCQVDSQVTMMFWYRQQPGQSLTLIATANQGSEATYESGFVIDKFPISRPNLTFSTLTVSNMSPEDSSIYLCSVSGNYGYTFGSGTRLTVV.

This clonotype was recorded many times. V gene TRBV28 combines with J gene TRBJ2-2; 10 bases align to TRBD1. CDR1 and CDR2 (germline): MDHEN, SYDVKM. V trimming: 4 bases; J trimming: 6 bases; junction bases outside the gene matches: 8. The CDR3 spans 16 residues. The CDR3 DNA reads as TGTGCCAGCAGTTCGCCGGGACAGGGGAGGGCCGGGGAGCTGTTTTTT. This sequence encodes CASSSPGQGRAGELFF.

Ten or more counts support this clonotype. The rearrangement joins TRBV29-1 to TRBJ1-2, with D unclear. The CDR3 has 11 residues. Germline CDR1 and CDR2: SQVTM and ANQGSEA. V was clipped by 3 bases and J by 3 bases, with 5 bases between them. CDR3 coding DNA: TGCAGCGTTGAGGAGGACTATGGCTACACCTTC. The encoded protein is CSVEEDYGYTF.

This clonotype has a count of ten or more. The chain uses TRBV7-2 and TRBJ2-5, with 9 bases aligning to TRBD1. In germline, CDR1 is SGHTA, CDR2 FQGNSA. CDR3 length equals 16 residues. Trimming took 3 bases from V and 3 from J; bases not matched to a gene: 8. CDR3 nucleotides: TGTGCCAGCAGCTTTGGTGGGACAGGGACCGAAGAGACCCAGTACTTC. It encodes CASSFGGTGTEETQYF.

The table lists this clonotype with many counts. The chain has TRBV5-1 and TRBJ2-7; 9 bases map to TRBD1. The length of the CDR3 is 13 residues. The ends lost 1 base at V and 5 bases at J; junction bases unmatched: 1. The germline gives CDR1 SGHRS, CDR2 YFSETQ. This chain's CDR3 is CASSLTGGNEQYV. The CDR3 DNA is TGCGCCAGCAGCTTGACAGGGGGCAACGAGCAGTACGTC.

At least ten counts were recorded for this clonotype. The chain uses TRBV19 and TRBJ1-2; the match to TRBD1 covers 8 bases. The length of the CDR3 is 14 residues. Germline V gene lookup returns CDR1 LNHDA and CDR2 SQIVND (reference sequence). With 5 bases clipped from V and 8 bases from J, the junction kept 10 bases outside the gene matches. The CDR3 sequence: CASSPGQGSWGYTF. The CDR3 DNA follows: TGTGCCAGTAGTCCCGGACAGGGTAGTTGGGGCTACACCTTC.

This clonotype was observed many times. The V and J genes are TRBV12-3 or TRBV12-4 and TRBJ1-2, with 7 bases that match TRBD1. V trimming: 6 bases; J trimming: 6 bases; junction bases outside the gene matches: 10. This CDR3 contains 14 residues. The CDR3 DNA reads TGTGCCAGCAGCGCGACAGGGCCCCTCGATGGCTACACCTTC. The encoded protein is CASSATGPLDGYTF.

In its sample, this clonotype was seen many times. The chain carries TRBV5-1 and TRBJ2-3, with TRBD2 matching over 7 bases. CDR3 size: 15 residues. J gave up 1 base and V 0 bases, and 2 bases lay outside the gene matches. Germline assignment: CDR1 SGHRS and CDR2 YFSETQ. CDR3 in amino acids: CASSLEAGRTDTQYF. The CDR3 coding sequence is TGCGCCAGCAGCTTGGAAGCGGGGCGCACAGATACGCAGTATTTT.

The chain employs TRBV7-9 and TRBJ1-5; D may be TRBD1 (5 bases). This CDR3 has 16 amino acids. Germline V gene sequence: CDR1 SEHNR, CDR2 FQNEAQ (reference sequence). V was clipped by 5 bases and J by 0 bases, with 14 bases between them. The CDR3 nucleotides read TGTGCCAGCAGCGCTAGTGGGGGAGGTAGCAATCAGCCCCAGCATTTT. It encodes CASSASGGGSNQPQHF.

In its sample, this clonotype was seen many times. The chain has TRBV5-1 and TRBJ2-7; 11 bases line up with TRBD2. V gave up 0 bases and J gave up 3 bases; unmatched junction bases: 2. Looked up from germline, CDR1 is SGHRS and CDR2 is YFSETQ. This CDR3 comprises 15 residues. CDR3 in amino acids: CASSLASGRLYEQYF. CDR3 nucleotide sequence: TGCGCCAGCAGCTTGGCTAGCGGGAGGCTCTACGAGCAGTACTTC.

This clonotype was recorded many times. This chain uses TRBV20-1 with TRBJ2-1; 7 nucleotides align to TRBD2. The germline CDR1 and CDR2 sequences are DFQATT and SNEGSKA (reference sequence). The CDR3 sequence is 18 residues long. Trimming at V came to 0 bases and at J to 7 bases, leaving 18 bases not matched to a gene. The CDR3 reads CSARDTQPGPWGGNEQFF. CDR3 DNA sequence: TGCAGTGCTAGAGATACGCAACCGGGACCATGGGGAGGGAATGAGCAGTTCTTC.